The sequence of this T cell receptor beta chain was determined in a study of blood T cell repertoires in COVID-19. Looking at the study overall: T cells, B-cell-depleted T cells, or PBMCs supplied cDNA or gDNA.

Per the original data handling: Estimates of nucleated cell counts were drawn from the amplification of reference gene primers. Assay used: immunoSEQ multiplex PCR; TCRdb lists only in-frame clones, some missing. V and J calls and clone size are copied from that table; D and trimming were computed from the DNA. Of roughly 45,000 clones detected, about 80% appear once; the ten largest clones hold around 22%. The CDR3 has 16 amino acids. Germline V CDR1 and CDR2: SNHLY, FYNNEI. Deletions cut 6 bases from V and 9 bases from J, with 24 bases between. The TCR comes from a woman in her fifties or sixties with acute or convalescent COVID-19. The specimen was peripheral blood. The J gene is TRBJ1-5, the V gene TRBV2; tentative D call: TRBD1 (6 bases). The CDR3 region is CASRPGLGATLGPQHF. CDR3 DNA: TGTGCCAGCAGGCCCGGGCTGGGGGCGACTCTAGGGCCCCAGCATTTT.